This TCR beta chain comes out of a study of shared clonotypes between healthy human individuals. CD8 cells regarded as naive lacked CD45RO, were positively chosen for CCR7, and omitted terminally differentiated effector memory CD45RA+ cells. V was clipped by 8 bases and J by 0 bases, with 14 bases between them. This CDR3 is 15 amino acids long. Looked up from germline, CDR1 is MNHNS and CDR2 is SASEGT. Study-wide findings and caveats: Rarefaction demonstrated incomplete sorted-subset sequencing despite large depth. Sampling was confined to blood; repertoires within tissues likely differ. The diversity represented, both genetic and in exposure history, was limited by few donors.

Deep level was the assay's run setting. The method was immunoSEQ multiplex PCR; TCRdb's version includes in-frame clones alone and lacks a portion of them. The sample records over 2 million clones, approximately 94% being singletons. This clone was detected once. Its target is unknown. The chain employs TRBV6-1 and TRBJ1-5; D is unresolved. This sequence was found in a man younger than 35 in good health. The source material was naive CD8+ T cells sorted from blood. CDR3 sequence (DNA): TGTGCCAGCTTTTACGGATCGTATAGCAATCAGCCCCAGCATTTT. Protein product: CASFYGSYSNQPQHF.